The clone carrying this T cell receptor beta chain was seen a few times. Its antigen is undetermined. This sample is drawn from a study of blood T cells in healthy people across ages. Trimming removed 6 bases from V and 4 bases from J; junction bases left unmatched: 13. CDR1 and CDR2 (germline): ENHRY, SYGVKD. CDR3 size: 16 residues. Sample-barcoded 5' priming and a J-beta primer mix drove a second PCR of 7 to 11 cycles. A template-switch adaptor with 12 random nucleotides tagged each cDNA molecule. Via MiXCR, TCRdb re-called the 5' RACE reads, giving one row per CDR3 protein. The table lists more than 800,000 distinct CDR3 sequences, 40% to 55% of them singletons. Study results and limitations: With donor CMV status unknown, expanded clonotype changes were possibly confounded.

The chain uses TRBV10-3 and TRBJ1-1; 8 positions match TRBD1. The sequenced sample consisted of blood. This TCR was sampled from a woman aged 55-69 years in good health. The CDR3 nucleotides read TGTGCCATCAGCCATGACAGGGGCCAAGGGAGCACTGAAGCTTTCTTT. It is translated as CAISHDRGQGSTEAFF.